This T cell receptor beta chain was sequenced in a study of blood T cell repertoires in COVID-19. Study-level information: The United States, Italy and Spain were the sources of the acute and convalescent COVID-19 samples.

TCRdb's table, derived via immunoSEQ multiplex PCR, lists solely in-frame clones and lacks some. The sample yields 150,000 to 200,000 clones, around 83% seen once. The CDR3 has 17 amino acids. V lost 3 bases, J lost 1 base, and 10 bases stayed unmatched. The germline V gene encodes CDR1 SGHNT and CDR2 YYREEE (reference sequence). Specimen: peripheral blood. This clonotype was sampled from a woman in her 70s with COVID-19, enrolled during active disease. V is TRBV5-4 and J is TRBJ2-1, with 7 bases lining up with TRBD1. CDR3 sequence reads: CASSSGTASRSYNEQFF. The CDR3 nucleotides are TGTGCCAGCAGCTCTGGGACAGCCTCGAGATCCTACAATGAGCAGTTCTTC.